Each of the 20 T cell receptor beta chains below was sequenced from the same sample in a study of cytomegalovirus exposure and HLA in healthy donors. Use of 60 Vbeta and 13 Jbeta primers characterized the PCR. Produced via immunoSEQ multiplex PCR; TCRdb's table is partial and in-frame only. In the table there are more than 150,000 clones, about 84% of which are singletons. Specimen: PBMCs. Receptors were obtained from a man in his forties or fifties in good health and CMV-seronegative.

The rearrangement links TRBV19 to TRBJ1-5; no clear D. The CDR3 loop spans 13 amino acids. Between the trimmed V and J ends, which lost 5 bases and 9 bases, there was a span of 14 bases. The V gene's germline CDR1 is LNHDA and CDR2 SQIVND (reference sequence). DNA for the CDR3: TGTGCCAGTAGTGATCAGGTGCAGAGGCCCCAGCATTTT. It yields the protein CASSDQVQRPQHF. Using reference TRBV19 and TRBJ1-5 for the parts outside the CDR3, the full variable domain is DGGITQSPKYLFRKEGQNVTLSCEQNLNHDAMYWYRQDPGQGLRLIYYSQIVNDFQKGDIAEGYSVSREKKESFPLTVTSAQKNPTAFYLCASSDQVQRPQHFGDGTRLSIL.

This chain uses TRBV19 with TRBJ2-6; D is ambiguous. The CDR3 has 15 residues. Germline-derived CDR1 and CDR2 are LNHDA and SQIVND (reference sequence). Trimming cost V 2 bases and J 0 bases, with 5 bases left between them. The CDR3 protein is CASSISVSGANVLTF. CDR3 DNA sequence: TGTGCCAGTAGTATATCTGTCTCTGGGGCCAACGTCCTGACTTTC.

CDR3 DNA: TGCGCCAGCAGCTATCTTCGGACTAGCGGGGGTGGGAATGAGCAGTTCTTC. Amino acids: CASSYLRTSGGGNEQFF. The V and J genes are TRBV4-1 and TRBJ2-1; 13 bases match TRBD2. Germline CDR1 and CDR2: MGHRA and YSYEKL. Unmatched junction bases numbered 11, after V lost 5 bases and J lost 7 bases. This CDR3 comprises 17 residues.

For the CDR3, the DNA is TGTGCCAGCAGCTTCCGGGACACAATAGAGCAGTACTTC. Protein: CASSFRDTIEQYF. J is TRBJ2-7 and V is TRBV7-9; TRBD1 might be the D (6 bases). Germline CDR1 reads SEHNR; CDR2 reads FQNEAQ (reference sequence). This CDR3 has 13 residues. The V end lost 3 bases, the J end lost 7 bases, and 13 bases lay between the germline ends.

The rearrangement joins TRBV13 to TRBJ2-3; unclear D gene. The V end lost 1 base, the J end lost 3 bases, and 8 bases lay between the germline ends. The CDR3 consists of 14 residues. CDR1 is PRHDT, CDR2 FYEKMQ, per germline (reference sequence). The CDR3 DNA reads TGTGCCAGCAGCTTAGCTAGTCCGACAGATACGCAGTATTTT. Translated, it gives CASSLASPTDTQYF.

The count of this clone is one. V usage is TRBV9 and J usage is TRBJ2-5; 9 bases match TRBD2. The CDR3 is 14 residues long. V gave up 3 bases and J gave up 3 bases; unmatched junction bases: 3. The germline gives CDR1 SGDLS, CDR2 YYNGEE. The CDR3: CASSGRLAEETQYF. CDR3 bases: TGTGCCAGCAGCGGGAGACTAGCGGAAGAGACCCAGTACTTC.

This clone occurred once. The chain employs TRBV6-5 and TRBJ1-5, with D possibly being TRBD1 (5 bases). V was cut by 6 bases and J by 11 bases, with 14 bases left in between. Germline V lookup: CDR1 MNHEY, CDR2 SVGAGI. The CDR3 runs 12 residues. CDR3 nucleotides: TGTGCCAGCAGACCTCAGGGAGGCACCCAGCATTTT. Its translation: CASRPQGGTQHF.

This chain links TRBV5-1 with TRBJ2-5, with D perhaps TRBD2 (6 bases). CDR1 is SGHRS and CDR2 is YFSETQ in the germline V gene. This CDR3 has 13 amino acids. The V end lost 2 bases, the J end lost 4 bases, and 9 bases lay between the germline ends. As DNA, the CDR3 is TGCGCCAGCAGCTTCGGGGGAGGAGAGACCCAGTACTTC. Translated: CASSFGGGETQYF.

The chain carries TRBV13 and TRBJ1-6; a possible D gene is TRBD1 (6 bases). V gave up 0 bases and J gave up 10 bases, with 10 bases separating them. Germline V gene lookup returns CDR1 PRHDT and CDR2 FYEKMQ (reference sequence). This CDR3 is built from 14 residues. The CDR3 DNA follows: TGTGCCAGCAGCTTAGGCAGGGGCAAATCACCCCTCCACTTT. Amino acids: CASSLGRGKSPLHF.

In this sample, this clone turned up a few times. Other nucleotide sequences from this sample produce the same CDR3. The chain employs TRBV7-2 and TRBJ2-5; the match to TRBD2 covers 11 bases. The CDR3 has 16 amino acids. CDR1 and CDR2 from the germline V gene are SGHTA and FQGNSA. Trimming at V came to 1 base and at J to 1 base, leaving 2 bases not matched to a gene. CDR3 coding DNA: TGTGCCAGCAGCTTAGGTCTAGCGGGGGGCCAAGAGACCCAGTACTTC. Amino acid sequence: CASSLGLAGGQETQYF. The entire variable domain, with the rest obtained from reference TRBV7-2 and TRBJ2-5, is as follows: GAGVSQSPSNKVTEKGKDVELRCDPISGHTALYWYRQSLGQGLEFLIYFQGNSAPDKSGLPSDRFSAERTGGSVSTLTIQRTQQEDSAVYLCASSLGLAGGQETQYFGPGTRLLVL.

The genes are TRBV2 and TRBJ1-5; D is uncertain. From germline, CDR1 is SNHLY and CDR2 FYNNEI. V was trimmed by 3 bases and J by 3 bases, leaving 12 bases between them. This CDR3 has 15 residues. CDR3 sequence reads: CASSDWEGNNQPQHF. In DNA, the CDR3 is TGTGCCAGCAGTGATTGGGAGGGTAACAATCAGCCCCAGCATTTT. The full variable domain, its missing parts supplied by reference TRBV2 and TRBJ1-5, is EPEVTQTPSHQVTQMGQEVILRCVPISNHLYFYWYRQILGQKVEFLVSFYNNEISEKSEIFDDQFSVERPDGSNFTLKIRSTKLEDSAMYFCASSDWEGNNQPQHFGDGTRLSIL.

The rearrangement uses TRBV7-9 and TRBJ2-7, with no clear D. V shed 3 bases and J shed 2 bases, with 8 bases lying between them. CDR3 length: 13 residues. Germline loops: CDR1 SEHNR, CDR2 FQNEAQ (reference sequence). The CDR3: CASSLREAYEQYF. The DNA for the CDR3 is TGTGCCAGCAGCTTGAGAGAAGCCTACGAGCAGTACTTC.

This chain joins TRBV30 and TRBJ1-6; the D is unclear. This CDR3 region has 12 residues. The V end lost 3 bases, the J end lost 4 bases, and 4 bases lay between the germline ends. Germline lookup yields CDR1 GTSNPN and CDR2 SVGIG (reference sequence). The CDR3 is CAWRAYNSPLHF. As DNA, the CDR3 is TGTGCCTGGAGAGCATATAATTCACCCCTCCACTTT.

As to this clone: Germline and junction disagree at one end, which may indicate a read error. The J gene is TRBJ2-1, the V gene TRBV7-9, with TRBD2 identical over 10 bases. From germline, CDR1 is SEHNR and CDR2 FQNEAQ (reference sequence). The CDR3 length is 15 residues. The CDR3 loop reads CSSSLGLAPHNEQFF. CDR3 in DNA: TGTTCCAGCAGCTTGGGACTAGCGCCTCACAATGAGCAGTTCTTC.

The rearrangement joins TRBV18 to TRBJ1-2; the D gene is possibly TRBD1 (6 bases). This CDR3 has 14 amino acids. Germline lookup yields CDR1 KGHSH and CDR2 LQKENI. V lost 3 bases, J lost 2 bases, and 10 bases lay in between. The CDR3 sequence: CASSPGQLNYGYTF. CDR3 bases: TGTGCCAGCTCACCCGGACAGCTGAACTATGGCTACACCTTC.

This chain connects TRBV5-1 to TRBJ1-1; D not certain. The CDR3 length is 18 residues. Germline V gene data show CDR1 as SGHRS and CDR2 as YFSETQ. V was clipped by 0 bases and J by 3 bases, with 21 bases between them. CDR3 DNA: TGCGCCAGCAGCTTGGGTCTAGGAGCTTTTAAGTTGGACACTGAAGCTTTCTTT. It encodes CASSLGLGAFKLDTEAFF.

This chain's CDR3 is CASRRGDRAPLAKNIQYF. The CDR3 DNA follows: TGCGCCAGCAGGCGGGGGGACAGGGCGCCTTTAGCCAAAAACATTCAGTACTTC. The V call is TRBV10-1, the J call TRBJ2-4, with D perhaps matching TRBD1 (9 bases). The CDR3 consists of 18 residues. V was cut by 6 bases and J by 0 bases, with 21 bases left in between. Germline CDR1 is WNHNN and CDR2 is SYGVQD (reference sequence).

The V gene is TRBV6-5, the J gene TRBJ1-5, with a possible D match to TRBD1 (5 bases). CDR1 and CDR2 (germline): MNHEY, SVGAGI. Trimming shortened V by 4 bases and J by 3 bases, and 13 bases separated the two germline ends. The CDR3 has 15 amino acids. The CDR3 is CASSSRGGYNQPQHF. CDR3 in DNA: TGTGCCAGCAGTTCTCGGGGGGGGTACAATCAGCCCCAGCATTTT.

The chain employs TRBV11-2 and TRBJ1-1; tentative D call: TRBD1 (5 bases). V lost 3 bases and J 1 base, leaving 15 bases between the germline ends. This CDR3 is 16 amino acids long. Germline V gene lookup returns CDR1 SGHAT and CDR2 FQNNGV. CDR3 sequence: CASSFPLTVPNTEAFF. The CDR3 DNA follows: TGTGCCAGCAGCTTCCCACTGACAGTTCCGAACACTGAAGCTTTCTTT.

The chain recombines TRBV18 with TRBJ2-5, with D possibly matching TRBD2 (5 bases). This CDR3 contains 11 residues. Germline V gene lookup returns CDR1 KGHSH and CDR2 LQKENI. V lost 6 bases, J lost 3 bases, and 5 bases lay in between. CDR3 sequence reads: CASSREETQYF. The CDR3 region has the DNA TGTGCCAGCTCGCGGGAAGAGACCCAGTACTTC. Full variable domain (remainder filled in from reference TRBV18 and TRBJ2-5): NAGVMQNPRHLVRRRGQEARLRCSPMKGHSHVYWYRQLPEEGLKFMVYLQKENIIDESGMPKERFSAEFPKEGPSILRIQQVVRGDSAAYFCASSREETQYFGPGTRLLVL.